One and the same sample provided the 15 T cell receptor beta chains below, sequenced in a study of cytomegalovirus exposure and HLA in healthy donors. Use of 60 Vbeta and 13 Jbeta primers characterized the PCR. Clones were sequenced by immunoSEQ multiplex PCR, and TCRdb holds only the in-frame ones, with some missing. The sample gives about 120,000 clones, just under 75% of which show up once; 2% to 2.5% is in the top ten. Sequenced: PBMCs. The receptors originated from a human donor in good health.

To note about this clone: At one end the junction does not follow the germline gene, possibly because of a read error. This rearrangement joins TRBV10-3 to TRBJ1-1; 7 positions match TRBD1. This CDR3 region has 14 residues. Germline values: CDR1 ENHRY, CDR2 SYGVKD. CDR3 protein: CAISLQGINTEALF. CDR3 coding DNA: TGTGCCATCAGTTTACAGGGGATTAACACTGAAGCTCTCTTT.

The V and J genes are TRBV7-6 and TRBJ1-5; the D is unclear. This CDR3 comprises 12 residues. V gave up 3 bases and J gave up 6 bases, with 6 bases separating them. Germline CDR1 and CDR2: SGHVS and FNYEAQ. In DNA, the CDR3 is TGTGCCAGCAGCTTCCCGGGTCAGCCCCAGCATTTT. This codes for CASSFPGQPQHF.

The chain employs TRBV10-2 and TRBJ2-5, with 11 bases that match TRBD2. Germline loops: CDR1 WSHSY, CDR2 SAAADI. This CDR3 spans 19 amino acids. Trimming cost V 5 bases and J 2 bases; bases outside gene matches: 16. The CDR3 DNA sequence: TGCGCCAGCAGTTCTATTCGACTAGCGGGAAGGCGGGCACAAGAGACCCAGTACTTC. This sequence encodes CASSSIRLAGRRAQETQYF.

The chain has TRBV2 and TRBJ1-5, with D maybe TRBD1 (5 bases). In germline, CDR1 is SNHLY, CDR2 FYNNEI. The V gene lost 6 bases and the J gene lost 0 bases, with 6 bases spanning the gap. The CDR3 is 13 residues long. CDR3 residues: CASRGPSNQPQHF. The DNA of the CDR3 is TGTGCCAGCAGGGGGCCTAGCAATCAGCCCCAGCATTTT.

The table lists this clone with a few counts. The rearrangement joins TRBV2 to TRBJ2-2; weak D call: TRBD1 (5 bases). Germline V gene data show CDR1 as SNHLY and CDR2 as FYNNEI. The ends were cut back, 4 bases at V and 4 bases at J, with 10 bases in the middle. CDR3 size: 14 residues. The CDR3: CASSARQITGELFF. CDR3 in DNA: TGTGCCAGCAGTGCACGACAGATCACCGGGGAGCTGTTTTTT.

The chain combines TRBV27 with TRBJ2-2; D ambiguous. Between the trimmed V and J ends, which lost 5 bases and 4 bases, there was a span of 11 bases. Germline-derived CDR1 and CDR2 are MNHEY and SMNVEV (reference sequence). CDR3 length: 14 amino acids. The CDR3 is CASSDSSITGELFF. CDR3 DNA sequence: TGTGCCAGCAGTGACTCATCGATCACCGGGGAGCTGTTTTTT.

V is TRBV10-1 and J is TRBJ2-7; the match to TRBD2 covers 7 bases. The V segment lost 2 bases and the J segment 4 bases; nucleotides outside the gene matches: 5. Looked up from germline, CDR1 is WNHNN and CDR2 is SYGVQD (reference sequence). The CDR3 runs to 14 residues. The CDR3 spells CASSEGRERYEQYF. The DNA for the CDR3 is TGCGCCAGCAGTGAGGGGCGGGAGAGGTACGAGCAGTACTTC.

V usage is TRBV5-6 and J usage is TRBJ2-7, with D possibly TRBD2 on 6 matching bases. CDR3 length equals 18 residues. CDR1 and CDR2 (germline): SGHDT, YYEEEE. The V and J ends lost 0 bases and 5 bases respectively, with 24 bases between them. Here the CDR3 reads CASSLAVSGEHGSHEQYF. The CDR3 DNA reads TGTGCCAGCAGCTTGGCAGTTTCGGGGGAACATGGGTCCCACGAGCAGTACTTC.

The rearrangement uses TRBV7-2 and TRBJ2-2; D possibly corresponds to TRBD1 (5 bases). Germline V gene lookup returns CDR1 SGHTA and CDR2 FQGNSA. The CDR3 has 15 residues. Trimming took off 3 bases at V and 1 base at J, with 9 bases between the two ends. The CDR3 nucleotides read TGTGCCAGCAGCTTCAGGGAACAGAACACCGGGGAGCTGTTTTTT. Protein product: CASSFREQNTGELFF.

J is TRBJ1-2 and V is TRBV7-9; perhaps TRBD1 as D (5 bases). The CDR3 consists of 18 residues. Germline lookup yields CDR1 SEHNR and CDR2 FQNEAQ (reference sequence). The V end was cut by 5 bases, the J end by 5 bases, with 27 bases between. CDR3 bases: TGTGCCAGCAGCCCAAACACTGCAACAGGTGCCGTGATGTATGGCTACACCTTC. This translates into CASSPNTATGAVMYGYTF.

V and J are TRBV7-2 and TRBJ2-7; TRBD2 aligns across 9 bases. The junction had 4 bases not matched to a gene; V was cut back by 2 bases and J by 2 bases. Looked up from germline, CDR1 is SGHTA and CDR2 is FQGNSA. The CDR3 has 15 residues. CDR3 region: CASSLTTSGAYEQYF. CDR3 coding DNA: TGTGCCAGCAGCTTAACGACTAGCGGAGCCTACGAGCAGTACTTC.

The chain combines TRBV27 with TRBJ1-4, with D tentatively TRBD1 (6 bases). V shed 6 bases and J shed 5 bases, with 13 bases lying between them. The CDR3 length is 14 residues. Germline CDR1 MNHEY, CDR2 SMNVEV (reference sequence). The CDR3 nucleotides are TGTGCCAGCAGAAGGACAGCAGAGAATGAAAAACTGTTTTTT. The encoded protein is CASRRTAENEKLFF.

The rearrangement uses TRBV9 and TRBJ2-5; 9 nucleotides agree with TRBD2. This CDR3 spans 15 amino acids. Trimming took 3 bases from V and 4 from J; bases not matched to a gene: 7. CDR1 and CDR2 (germline): SGDLS, YYNGEE. The CDR3 nucleotides read TGTGCCAGCAGCGCCGGAGCGGGGGGTCGAGAGACCCAGTACTTC. This gives the protein CASSAGAGGRETQYF.

This chain uses TRBV5-1 with TRBJ1-3; D gene uncertain. Germline CDR1 reads SGHRS; CDR2 reads YFSETQ. This CDR3 comprises 15 residues. Between the trimmed V and J ends, which lost 0 bases and 2 bases, there was a span of 9 bases. CDR3 residues: CASSLVAGTGNTIYF. The CDR3 DNA follows: TGCGCCAGCAGCTTGGTGGCGGGGACTGGAAACACCATATATTTT.

The chain carries TRBV11-2 and TRBJ1-4; TRBD1 matches at 8 bases. The CDR3 is 16 amino acids. The germline gives CDR1 SGHAT, CDR2 FQNNGV. V was clipped by 5 bases and J by 5 bases; unmatched bases: 10. In DNA, the CDR3 is TGTGCCAGCAGCCTAACAGGGGGTGTATGGAATGAAAAACTGTTTTTT. It encodes CASSLTGGVWNEKLFF.